This T cell receptor (beta chain) was profiled in a study of blood T cell repertoires in COVID-19. About the study: Italy, Spain and the United States were the sources of the convalescent and acute COVID-19 samples. The analysed material was cDNA or gDNA that came from T cells, B-cell-depleted T cells, or PBMCs.

In the source study's methods: Reference gene primers were amplified, and this amplification served to estimate nucleated cell counts. Data came from immunoSEQ multiplex PCR; TCRdb stores just in-frame clones and leaves some out. V, J and clone size reflect that table, while D and trimming were determined from the DNA. The table records some 40,000 clones, approximately 83% of them present only once. The specimen was peripheral blood. The clonotype originates from a woman older than 75 with acute or convalescent COVID-19.

CDR3 DNA: TGCGCCAGCAGCTTGGGGACTAGATCAAATGAGCAGTTCTTC. This gives the protein CASSLGTRSNEQFF. The chain joins TRBV5-1 to TRBJ2-1; TRBD2 aligns across 7 bases. V trimming: 0 bases; J trimming: 7 bases; junction bases outside the gene matches: 4. This CDR3 is 14 amino acids long. Germline values: CDR1 SGHRS, CDR2 YFSETQ.